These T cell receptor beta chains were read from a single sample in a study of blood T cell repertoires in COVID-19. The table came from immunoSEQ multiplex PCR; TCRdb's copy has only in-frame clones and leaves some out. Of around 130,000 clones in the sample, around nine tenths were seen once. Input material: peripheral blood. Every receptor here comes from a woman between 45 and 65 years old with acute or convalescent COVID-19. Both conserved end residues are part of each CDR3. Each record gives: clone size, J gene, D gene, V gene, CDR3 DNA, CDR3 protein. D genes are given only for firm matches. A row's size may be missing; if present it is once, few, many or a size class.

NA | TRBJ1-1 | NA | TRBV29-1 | TGCAGCGTACAGGGAGAGGCTGAAGCTTTCTTT | CSVQGEAEAFF
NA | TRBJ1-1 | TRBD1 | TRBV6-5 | TGTGCCAGCAGGAAAGGGGGCGCGGGGTCCACTGAAGCTTTCTTT | CASRKGGAGSTEAFF
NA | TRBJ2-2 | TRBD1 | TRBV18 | TGTGCCAGCTCACCAGGACAGGGCCACACCGGGGAGCTGTTTTTT | CASSPGQGHTGELFF
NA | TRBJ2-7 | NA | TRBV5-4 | TGTGCCAGCAGCTTGAAGGGGGACCTTAGGGAGCAGTACTTC | CASSLKGDLREQYF
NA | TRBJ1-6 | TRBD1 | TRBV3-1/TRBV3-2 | TGTGCCAGCAGCCATGTAGGGACAGATATCCAACCCCTCCACTTT | CASSHVGTDIQPLHF
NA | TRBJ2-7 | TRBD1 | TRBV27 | TGTGCCAGTGCCGGGACAGGGAGTTCCTACGAGCAGTACTTC | CASAGTGSSYEQYF
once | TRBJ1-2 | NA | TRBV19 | TGTGCCAGTGGCAACCCCCCAGGGTTCTATGGCTACACCTTC | CASGNPPGFYGYTF
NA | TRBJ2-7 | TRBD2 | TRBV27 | TGTGCCAGCAGTGCTATAGCGGGAGTAGGGTCCGAGCAGTACTTC | CASSAIAGVGSEQYF
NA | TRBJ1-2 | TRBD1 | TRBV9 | TGTGCCAGCAGCATGGGACAGGGTGTCGACTATGGCTACACCTTC | CASSMGQGVDYGYTF
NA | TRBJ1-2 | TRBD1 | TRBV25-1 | TGTGCCAGCAGGCCCGGGACAGGTGTCTATGGCTACACCTTC | CASRPGTGVYGYTF
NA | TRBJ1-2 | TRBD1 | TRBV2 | TGTGCCAGCAGTGATGGGACAGGGTTTGGCTACACCTTC | CASSDGTGFGYTF
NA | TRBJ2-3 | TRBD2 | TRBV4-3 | TGCGCCAGCAGCCAAGATGGTCCAGCGGGGGGCGTCACAGATACGCAGTATTTT | CASSQDGPAGGVTDTQYF
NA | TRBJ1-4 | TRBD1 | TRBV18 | TGTGCCAGCTCACCCAGGACAGGGGGGGAAGAAAAACTGTTTTTT | CASSPRTGGEEKLFF
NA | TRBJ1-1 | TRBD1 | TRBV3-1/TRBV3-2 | TGTGCCAGCAGCCAATGGGACAGCAACACTGAAGCTTTCTTT | CASSQWDSNTEAFF
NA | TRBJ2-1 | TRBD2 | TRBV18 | TGTGCCAGCTCACCACCTTCACTAGCGGGAGTGGGGTACAATGAGCAGTTCTTC | CASSPPSLAGVGYNEQFF
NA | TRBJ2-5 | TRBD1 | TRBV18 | TGTGCCAGCTCACCAGGGACAGACCAAGAGACCCAGTACTTC | CASSPGTDQETQYF
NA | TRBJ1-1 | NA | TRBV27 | TGTGCCAGCAGTTTAAGCTTAATAGACAGGCAAGCTTTCTTT | CASSLSLIDRQAFF
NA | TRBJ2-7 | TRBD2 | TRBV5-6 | TGTGCCAGCAGCTTAGGGCTAGCGGGAGGGCGCGAGCAGTACTTC | CASSLGLAGGREQYF
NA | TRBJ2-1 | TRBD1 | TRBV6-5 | TGTGCCAGCAGTCGAGACAGGGACCCCTTTAATGAGCAGTTCTTC | CASSRDRDPFNEQFF
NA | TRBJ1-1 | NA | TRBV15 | TGTGCCACCAGCAGAGTGAGAAACACTGAAGCTTTCTTT | CATSRVRNTEAFF
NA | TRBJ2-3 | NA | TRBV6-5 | TGTGCCAGTTCCCCCGGCGGTAGCACAGATACGCAGTATTTT | CASSPGGSTDTQYF
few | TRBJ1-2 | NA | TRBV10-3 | TGTGCCATCAGTGGGGGCCCATATGGCTACACCTTC | CAISGGPYGYTF
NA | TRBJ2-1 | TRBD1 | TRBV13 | TGTGCCAGCAGCCCAAGACAGGGGGCATATGAGCAGTTCTTC | CASSPRQGAYEQFF
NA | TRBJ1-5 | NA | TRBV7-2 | TGTGCCAGCAGCTTAGGACGGGGGAGCAATCAGCCCCAGCATTTT | CASSLGRGSNQPQHF
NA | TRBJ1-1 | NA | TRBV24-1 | TGTGCCACCAGTGATCCGGAGGTCCGTGAAGCTTTCTTT | CATSDPEVREAFF
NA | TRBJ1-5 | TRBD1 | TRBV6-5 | TGTGCCAGCAGGTTTACGACAGGGGATAATCAGCCCCAGCATTTT | CASRFTTGDNQPQHF
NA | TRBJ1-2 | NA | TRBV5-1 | TGCGCCAGCAGCTTAAGCACTAACTATGGCTACACCTTC | CASSLSTNYGYTF
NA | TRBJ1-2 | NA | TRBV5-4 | TGTGCCAGCAGCGCGGACAGTAACTATGGCTACACCTTC | CASSADSNYGYTF
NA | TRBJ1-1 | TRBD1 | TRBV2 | TGTGCCAGCAGTGAACTGGACAGGGGGCTTACTGAAGCTTTCTTT | CASSELDRGLTEAFF
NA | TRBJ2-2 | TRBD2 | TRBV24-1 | TGTGCCACCAGTGATTCTCCGGGACTAGCGGGAGTCACCGGGGAGCTGTTTTTT | CATSDSPGLAGVTGELFF
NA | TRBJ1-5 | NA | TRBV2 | TGTGCCAGCAGTGGGGTGGACACGAATCAGCCCCAGCATTTT | CASSGVDTNQPQHF
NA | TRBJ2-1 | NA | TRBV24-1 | TGTGCCACCAGTGACCAACTAGGGGAGCAGTTCTTC | CATSDQLGEQFF
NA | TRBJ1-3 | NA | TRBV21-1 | TGTGCCAGCAGCAAAGTATTCGGACAGCGCTCTGGAAACACCATATATTTT | CASSKVFGQRSGNTIYF
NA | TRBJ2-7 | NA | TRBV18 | TGTGCCAGCTCACCCGACTTCTACGAGCAGTACTTC | CASSPDFYEQYF
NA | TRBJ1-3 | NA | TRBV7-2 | TGTGCCAGCGCATACGGACAGCACGGAAACACCATATATTTT | CASAYGQHGNTIYF
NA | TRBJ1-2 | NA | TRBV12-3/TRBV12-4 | TGTGCCAGCAGTACTAGACTCTATGGCTACACCTTC | CASSTRLYGYTF
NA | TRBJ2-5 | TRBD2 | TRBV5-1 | TGCGCCAGCAGCCCGCTTGGAGCGGGACAAGAGACCCAGTACTTC | CASSPLGAGQETQYF
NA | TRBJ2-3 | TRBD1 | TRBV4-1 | TGCGCCAGCAGCCAGCGGACAGGGACAGAGACCACAGATACGCAGTATTTT | CASSQRTGTETTDTQYF
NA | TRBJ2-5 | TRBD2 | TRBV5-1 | TGCGCCAGCAGCTTGGGGGCGACTAGCGGGGGCTCCTCACAAGAGACCCAGTACTTC | CASSLGATSGGSSQETQYF
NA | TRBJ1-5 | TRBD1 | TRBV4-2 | TGTGCCAGCAGCCAAGATGATTTTGGGACAGGGGCACAGCCCCAGCATTTT | CASSQDDFGTGAQPQHF
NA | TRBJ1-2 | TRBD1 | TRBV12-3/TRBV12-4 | TGTGCCAGCAGCCCAACAGGGGAATATGGCTACACCTTC | CASSPTGEYGYTF
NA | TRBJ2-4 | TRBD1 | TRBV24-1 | TGTGCCACCAGTGATCAGGGGGCGGCCAAAAACATTCAGTACTTC | CATSDQGAAKNIQYF
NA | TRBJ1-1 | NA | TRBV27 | TGTGCCAGCAGTCCCCCGCCCGGCACTGAAGCTTTCTTT | CASSPPPGTEAFF
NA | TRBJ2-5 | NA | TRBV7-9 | TGTGCCAGCAGCAGCATTGGAGAGGAGACCCAGTACTTC | CASSSIGEETQYF
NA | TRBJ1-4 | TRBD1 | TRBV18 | TGTGCCAGCTCACCACGTCCGGGACAGGAGAATGAAAAACTGTTTTTT | CASSPRPGQENEKLFF
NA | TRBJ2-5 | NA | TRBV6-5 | TGTGCCAGCAGTTACGGCGGAAAAGAAGAGACCCAGTACTTC | CASSYGGKEETQYF
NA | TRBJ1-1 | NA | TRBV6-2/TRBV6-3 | TGTGCCAGCAGCCGTAGTAAGAACACTGAAGCTTTCTTT | CASSRSKNTEAFF
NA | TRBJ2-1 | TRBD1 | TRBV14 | TGTGCCAGCAGCCAACCAGGACAGGGACCCGATGAGCAGTTCTTC | CASSQPGQGPDEQFF
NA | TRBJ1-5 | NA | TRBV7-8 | TGTGCCAGCAGCTTAGGGGGCTTGGATCAGCCCCAGCATTTT | CASSLGGLDQPQHF
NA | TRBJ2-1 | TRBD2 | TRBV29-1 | TGCAGCGCCTCCCTACTAGCGGGGGGGCGCAATGAGCAGTTCTTC | CSASLLAGGRNEQFF
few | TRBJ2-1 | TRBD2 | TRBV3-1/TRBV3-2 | TGTGCCAGCAGCCACTGGGGACTAGCGGGGAAATACAATGAGCAGTTCTTC | CASSHWGLAGKYNEQFF
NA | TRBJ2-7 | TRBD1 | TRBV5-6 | TGTGCCAGCAGCTTTCTGCCGGGACAGGTGAGTTACGAGCAGTACTTC | CASSFLPGQVSYEQYF
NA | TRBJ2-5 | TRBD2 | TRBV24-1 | TGTGCCACCCAGGCGGGGGGGCGGGAGACCCAGTACTTC | CATQAGGRETQYF
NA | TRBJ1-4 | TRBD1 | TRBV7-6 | TGTGCCAGCAGCGGCAGGGGGGTTAGTAATGAAAAACTGTTTTTT | CASSGRGVSNEKLFF
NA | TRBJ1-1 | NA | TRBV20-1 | TGCAGTGCTAGTTTGACAGTGATGAACACTGAAGCTTTCTTT | CSASLTVMNTEAFF
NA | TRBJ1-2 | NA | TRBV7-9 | TGTGCCAGCAGCACCCCCTCCGGTGATTTCAACTATGGCTACACCTTC | CASSTPSGDFNYGYTF
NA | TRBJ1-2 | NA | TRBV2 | TGTGCCAGCAGTGCCATCAGCTATGGCTACACCTTC | CASSAISYGYTF